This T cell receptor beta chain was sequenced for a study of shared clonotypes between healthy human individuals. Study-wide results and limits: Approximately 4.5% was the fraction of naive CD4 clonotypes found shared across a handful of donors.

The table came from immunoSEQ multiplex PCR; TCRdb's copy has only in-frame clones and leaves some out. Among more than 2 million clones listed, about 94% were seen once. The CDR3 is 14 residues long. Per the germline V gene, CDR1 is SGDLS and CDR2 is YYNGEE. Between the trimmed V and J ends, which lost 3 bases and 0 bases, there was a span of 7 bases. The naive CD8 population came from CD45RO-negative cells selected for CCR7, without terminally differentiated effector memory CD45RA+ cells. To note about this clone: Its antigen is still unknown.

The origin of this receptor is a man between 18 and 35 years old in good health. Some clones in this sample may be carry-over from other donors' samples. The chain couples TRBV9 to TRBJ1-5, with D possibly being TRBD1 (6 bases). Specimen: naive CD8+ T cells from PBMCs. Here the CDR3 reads CASSGTASNQPQHF. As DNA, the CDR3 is TGTGCCAGCAGCGGGACAGCTAGCAATCAGCCCCAGCATTTT.